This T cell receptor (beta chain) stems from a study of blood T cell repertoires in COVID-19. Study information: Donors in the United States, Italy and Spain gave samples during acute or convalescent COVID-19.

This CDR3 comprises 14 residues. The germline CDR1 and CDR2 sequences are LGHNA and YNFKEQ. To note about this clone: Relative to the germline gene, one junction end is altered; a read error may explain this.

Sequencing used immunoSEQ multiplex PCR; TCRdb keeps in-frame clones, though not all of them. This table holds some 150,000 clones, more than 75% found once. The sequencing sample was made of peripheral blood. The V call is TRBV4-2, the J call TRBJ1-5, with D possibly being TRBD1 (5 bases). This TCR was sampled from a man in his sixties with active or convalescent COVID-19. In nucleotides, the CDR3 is TGTGCCAGCACCCAAACCGGACAAAGCCAGCCCCAGCATTTT. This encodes CASTQTGQSQPQHF.